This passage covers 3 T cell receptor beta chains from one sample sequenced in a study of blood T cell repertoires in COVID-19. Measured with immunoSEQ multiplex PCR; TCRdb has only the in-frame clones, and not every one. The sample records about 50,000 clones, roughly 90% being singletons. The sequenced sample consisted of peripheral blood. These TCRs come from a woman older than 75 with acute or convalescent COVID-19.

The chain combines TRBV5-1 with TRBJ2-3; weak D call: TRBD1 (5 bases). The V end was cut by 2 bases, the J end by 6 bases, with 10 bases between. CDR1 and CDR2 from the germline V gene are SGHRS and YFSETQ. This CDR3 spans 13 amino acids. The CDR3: CASSLYKGDTQYF. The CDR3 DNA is TGCGCCAGCAGCTTATATAAGGGGGATACGCAGTATTTT.

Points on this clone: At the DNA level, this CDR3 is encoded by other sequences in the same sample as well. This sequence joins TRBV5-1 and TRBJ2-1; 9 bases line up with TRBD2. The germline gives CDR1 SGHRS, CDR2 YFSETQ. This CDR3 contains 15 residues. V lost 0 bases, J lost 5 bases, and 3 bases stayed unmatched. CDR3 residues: CASSLALAGNNEQFF. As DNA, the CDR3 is TGCGCCAGCAGCTTGGCCCTAGCGGGGAACAATGAGCAGTTCTTC.

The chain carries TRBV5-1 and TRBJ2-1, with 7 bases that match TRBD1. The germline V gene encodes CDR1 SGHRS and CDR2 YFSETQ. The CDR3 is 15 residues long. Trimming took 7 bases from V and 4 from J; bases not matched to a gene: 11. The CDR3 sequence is CASGSTGLTYNEQFF. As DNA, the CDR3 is TGCGCCAGCGGCTCGACAGGGCTTACGTACAATGAGCAGTTCTTC.